One sample yielded the 18 T cell receptor beta chains listed below, sequenced in a study of metastatic and nonmetastatic thyroid tumors. Thyroid surgery was performed in patients who had received no treatment beforehand. TCRdb reassembled clones from the PCR reads with MiXCR. Of under 6,000 clones in the sample, 30% to 40% were seen once. The sequenced material came from adjacent normal tissue. The receptor source for this set is a male donor with papillary thyroid cancer or a benign thyroid nodule (not recorded which). Some clones in this sample may be carry-over from other donors' samples.

This clone counts as medium-sized. The chain employs TRBV20-1 and TRBJ2-7, with TRBD2 matching over 7 bases. This CDR3 is 12 amino acids long. Trimming removed 5 bases from V and 4 bases from J; junction bases left unmatched: 5. Per the germline V gene, CDR1 is DFQATT and CDR2 is SNEGSKA (reference sequence). CDR3 protein: CSAWGGSYEQYF. The CDR3 DNA follows: TGCAGTGCTTGGGGCGGGAGTTACGAGCAGTACTTC.

J is TRBJ1-2 and V is TRBV18; 9 bases line up with TRBD1. After removal of 2 bases from V and 8 bases from J, the junction contained 18 bases not matched to a gene. The CDR3 spans 18 residues. Germline V gives CDR1 KGHSH, CDR2 LQKENI. CDR3 sequence (DNA): TGTGCCAGCTCACCAGACCCTTGGCCCCAGGACAGGGGAGGAGGCTACACCTTC. It specifies CASSPDPWPQDRGGGYTF.

This clone turned up a few times. This chain links TRBV28 with TRBJ1-2; TRBD1 matches 11 bases. Per the germline V gene, CDR1 is MDHEN and CDR2 is SYDVKM. CDR3 length: 14 amino acids. The V gene end was trimmed by 6 bases and the J gene end by 8 bases; junction bases not matched to a gene: 8. The CDR3 region is CASSRDGTGGGYTF. The CDR3 nucleotides read TGTGCCAGCAGCCGCGATGGGACAGGGGGAGGCTACACCTTC.

This clone is termed large (0.1 to 1%). The chain links TRBV6-5 to TRBJ2-2; the D gene is possibly TRBD1 (5 bases). Germline V CDR1 and CDR2: MNHEY, SVGAGI. The CDR3 covers 16 residues. V shed 2 bases and J shed 5 bases, with 15 bases lying between them. The CDR3 here is CASSYIDSRKTGELFF. The CDR3 DNA follows: TGTGCCAGCAGTTACATCGACAGCCGGAAAACCGGGGAGCTGTTTTTT.

This clone is large by share. This chain connects TRBV12-3 or TRBV12-4 to TRBJ2-1; no definite D call. The V and J ends lost 1 base and 7 bases respectively, with 5 bases between them. This CDR3 contains 12 residues. This CDR3 is CASSLGANEQFF. The CDR3 coding sequence is TGTGCCAGCAGTTTAGGGGCAAATGAGCAGTTCTTC.

On this clone itself: The junction differs from germline at one of its ends, possibly a read error. This sequence joins TRBV27 and TRBJ2-5; 8 bases are shared with TRBD2. This CDR3 spans 20 amino acids. Germline assignment: CDR1 MNHEY and CDR2 SMNVEV (reference sequence). The chain's CDR3 is CASGLGTLAGGRRSKETQYF. For the CDR3, the DNA is TGTGCCAGCGGTTTGGGAACACTGGCGGGGGGCCGACGAAGTAAAGAGACCCAGTACTTC.

The CDR3 sequence: CASSPGLAGLYEQFF. The CDR3 DNA reads TGTGCCAGCAGCCCCGGACTAGCGGGACTATACGAGCAGTTCTTC. The V call is TRBV9, the J call TRBJ2-1; TRBD2 aligns across 12 bases. V lost 4 bases to trimming and J lost 10 bases; unmatched junction nucleotides: 9. Per the germline V gene, CDR1 is SGDLS and CDR2 is YYNGEE. There are 15 residues in the CDR3.

The chain is built from TRBV20-1 and TRBJ2-1; TRBD2 matches at 11 bases. CDR1 and CDR2 from the germline V gene are DFQATT and SNEGSKA (reference sequence). CDR3 size: 16 residues. V lost 1 base to trimming and J lost 6 bases; unmatched junction nucleotides: 8. CDR3 in DNA: TGCAGTGCTAGAGGTCATGATAGCGGGAGGGCCAATGAGCAGTTCTTC. Amino acids: CSARGHDSGRANEQFF.

This clone was observed a few times. The rearrangement joins TRBV20-1 to TRBJ1-4; tentative D call: TRBD1 (5 bases). The CDR3 has 16 amino acids. The germline gives CDR1 DFQATT, CDR2 SNEGSKA (reference sequence). Trimming took 2 bases from V and 7 from J, leaving 20 bases between them. CDR3 coding DNA: TGCAGTGCTAGATGGCCTGCCTCGGGGGGTGTTGAAAAACTGTTTTTT. Translated, it gives CSARWPASGGVEKLFF.

The chain has TRBV2 and TRBJ2-1; TRBD1 matches at 7 bases. J lost 4 bases, V lost 1 base, and 7 bases had no gene match. This CDR3 region has 16 residues. Germline CDR1 reads SNHLY; CDR2 reads FYNNEI. CDR3 amino acids: CASSEGPGQSYNEQFF. Written as DNA, the CDR3 is TGTGCCAGCAGTGAAGGACCGGGACAGAGTTACAATGAGCAGTTCTTC.

The chain carries TRBV19 and TRBJ2-2; 11 bases line up with TRBD1. The CDR3 sequence is 13 residues long. Germline V gives CDR1 LNHDA, CDR2 SQIVND (reference sequence). With 10 bases clipped from V and 8 bases from J, the junction kept 6 bases outside the gene matches. CDR3 protein: CATRTGGFGELFF. The CDR3 DNA reads TGTGCCACCCGGACAGGGGGCTTTGGGGAGCTGTTTTTT.

This clone was seen a handful of times. V usage is TRBV2 and J usage is TRBJ2-3; 10 nucleotides align to TRBD1. This CDR3 has 14 amino acids. The trim removed 6 bases at V and 5 bases at J, leaving 5 bases unmatched. The germline CDR1 and CDR2 sequences are SNHLY and FYNNEI. The CDR3 bases are TGTGCCAGCAGGGACGGACAGGGGGTAGATACGCAGTATTTT. Translation: CASRDGQGVDTQYF.

The genes are TRBV5-1 and TRBJ2-1, with D possibly matching TRBD2 (5 bases). Trimming stripped 4 bases from V and 6 bases from J, with 11 bases between. The CDR3 sequence is 13 residues long. Germline assignment: CDR1 SGHRS and CDR2 YFSETQ. The CDR3 DNA reads TGCGCCAGCAGCATCGGGAATAGCAATGAGCAGTTCTTC. Translating gives CASSIGNSNEQFF.

The V and J genes are TRBV20-1 and TRBJ1-1; D possibly corresponds to TRBD1 (5 bases). V was pared by 3 bases and J by 8 bases, with 19 bases between. The V gene's germline CDR1 is DFQATT and CDR2 SNEGSKA (reference sequence). This CDR3 has 14 residues. The DNA for the CDR3 is TGCAGTGCTAGTGAGGGGACGGCGGTCGGCGAAGCTTTCTTT. This translates into CSASEGTAVGEAFF.

For this clone: Germline and junction disagree at one end, which may indicate a read error. The V and J genes are TRBV27 and TRBJ2-7; perhaps TRBD2 as D (6 bases). The CDR3 length is 15 residues. Per the germline V gene, CDR1 is MNHEY and CDR2 is SMNVEV (reference sequence). CDR3 in amino acids: CAISTPGLNSCERYF. As DNA, the CDR3 is TGTGCCATCAGTACCCCGGGACTGAACTCCTGCGAGCGGTACTTC.

V is TRBV5-1 and J is TRBJ2-1; D is uncertain. V dropped 0 bases and J dropped 8 bases, with 6 bases sitting between them. Germline CDR1 reads SGHRS; CDR2 reads YFSETQ. The CDR3 consists of 12 residues. CDR3 region: CASSLGTHEQFF. In nucleotides, the CDR3 is TGCGCCAGCAGCTTGGGTACTCATGAGCAGTTCTTC.

This clone was found a few times. This chain links TRBV5-5 with TRBJ1-4; D uncertain. The germline V gene encodes CDR1 SGHKS and CDR2 YYEKEE (reference sequence). Trimming removed 0 bases from V and 0 bases from J, with 9 bases in between. The length of the CDR3 is 16 residues. The CDR3 sequence is CASSLVFVATNEKLFF. The CDR3 nucleotides are TGTGCCAGCAGCTTGGTGTTTGTTGCAACTAATGAAAAACTGTTTTTT.

The chain has TRBV7-3 and TRBJ2-1, with 14 bases identical to TRBD2. CDR1 is SGHTA and CDR2 is FQGTGA in the germline V gene. V gave up 1 base and J gave up 6 bases; unmatched junction bases: 8. The CDR3 is made up of 18 amino acids. The DNA for the CDR3 is TGTGCCAGCAGCTTAATCGGGACTAGCGGGAGTACCCGCAATGAGCAGTTCTTC. Amino acid sequence: CASSLIGTSGSTRNEQFF. The variable domain in full, with the rest retrieved from reference TRBV7-3 and TRBJ2-1, is GAGVSQTPSNKVTEKGKYVELRCDPISGHTALYWYRQSLGQGPEFLIYFQGTGAADDSGLPNDRFFAVRPEGSVSTLKIQRTERGDSAVYLCASSLIGTSGSTRNEQFFGPGTRLTVL.